Below, 20 T cell receptor beta chains from the same sample are listed, as sequenced in a study of Graves' ophthalmopathy and Graves' hyperthyroidism. Investigators amplified TCR beta CDR3 regions from RNA transcripts. An initial RT-PCR round employing HTBI primers preceded a second-round multiplex PCR. A single record per CDR3 protein comes from TCRdb applying MiXCR to the multiplex PCR reads. The sample has 450,000 to 600,000 distinct CDR3 sequences, 35% to 45% seen once. The source material was peripheral blood or thyroid tissue (not recorded which). These receptors were taken from an adult man with Graves' hyperthyroidism.

For the CDR3, the DNA is TGCGCCAGCAGCCAAAACGTTCCGGAAATCAGCTCTGGAAACACCATATATTTT. Its translation is CASSQNVPEISSGNTIYF. V is TRBV4-3 and J is TRBJ1-3; D remains unclear. Germline CDR1 is LGHNA and CDR2 is YSLEER. The CDR3 totals 18 residues. V was shortened by 2 bases and J by 0 bases, with 17 bases between the two germline ends.

This chain links TRBV12-3 or TRBV12-4 with TRBJ2-7; 8 nucleotides line up with TRBD1. V was clipped by 3 bases and J by 6 bases; unmatched bases: 13. There are 16 residues in the CDR3. CDR3 sequence (DNA): TGTGCCAGCAGTTTCTCTTGGACAGGGAGGCAAGGCGAGCAGTACTTC. Amino acids: CASSFSWTGRQGEQYF.

This clonotype turned up a few times. V usage is TRBV7-2 and J usage is TRBJ2-7; TRBD2 matches 10 bases. The end of the DNA fits TRBJ2-1 better, so the J call may be wrong. Germline loops: CDR1 SGHTA, CDR2 FQGNSA. This CDR3 region has 15 residues. This CDR3 reads CASSLSGGAYNEQFF. The CDR3 coding sequence is TGTGCCAGCAGCTTGAGCGGGGGGGCGTACAATGAGCAGTTCTTC.

This clonotype was observed a few times. This chain connects TRBV25-1 to TRBJ1-6; D may be TRBD1 (5 bases). CDR3 size: 16 residues. Germline V gene data show CDR1 as MGHDK and CDR2 as SYGVNS. Trimming took 4 bases from V and 3 from J, leaving 13 bases between them. The CDR3 DNA reads as TGTGCCAGCAGTGGTGGGGGGGTAGGCTATAATTCACCCCTCCACTTT. Amino acid sequence: CASSGGGVGYNSPLHF. The full variable domain, rest sourced from reference TRBV25-1 and TRBJ1-6, is EADIYQTPRYLVIGTGKKITLECSQTMGHDKMYWYQQDPGMELHLIHYSYGVNSTEKGDLSSESTVSRIRTEHFPLTLESARPSHTSQYLCASSGGGVGYNSPLHFGNGTRLTVT.

V gene TRBV9 combines with J gene TRBJ1-1, with D hard to call. The germline CDR1 and CDR2 sequences are SGDLS and YYNGEE. The CDR3 covers 15 residues. Trimming pared 2 bases from V and 2 bases from J, leaving 13 bases between. CDR3 amino acids: CASSVQPDANTEAFF. DNA for the CDR3: TGTGCCAGCAGCGTGCAGCCGGACGCTAACACTGAAGCTTTCTTT.

The J gene is TRBJ2-7, the V gene TRBV7-2, with 8 bases matching TRBD1. The CDR3 is made up of 15 amino acids. J was trimmed by 4 bases and V by 5 bases; bases with no gene match: 10. Germline loops: CDR1 SGHTA, CDR2 FQGNSA. DNA for the CDR3: TGTGCCAGCAGCACCTATACAGGGGGAGCTTACGAGCAGTACTTC. Protein sequence: CASSTYTGGAYEQYF.

This clonotype was seen a few times. V usage is TRBV7-8 and J usage is TRBJ2-7; a weak D match, TRBD2 (5 bases). Trimming pared 8 bases from V and 6 bases from J, leaving 17 bases between. Looked up from germline, CDR1 is SGHVS and CDR2 is FQNEAQ. CDR3 length equals 13 residues. The chain's CDR3 is CASSPGRGAEQYF. The CDR3 DNA follows: TGTGCCAGCTCACCGGGTCGGGGTGCCGAGCAGTACTTC.

The rearrangement links TRBV25-1 to TRBJ1-1, with D possibly matching TRBD1 (5 bases). The germline gives CDR1 MGHDK, CDR2 SYGVNS. Trimming removed 1 base at V and 4 bases at J, with 7 bases between. The CDR3 extends over 13 amino acids. The CDR3 DNA reads TGTGCCAGCAGTGAATGGGGCTTCACTGAAGCTTTCTTT. This encodes CASSEWGFTEAFF. Based on the CDR3 plus reference TRBV25-1 and TRBJ1-1, the full variable domain is EADIYQTPRYLVIGTGKKITLECSQTMGHDKMYWYQQDPGMELHLIHYSYGVNSTEKGDLSSESTVSRIRTEHFPLTLESARPSHTSQYLCASSEWGFTEAFFGQGTRLTVV.

This clonotype was counted a single time. The rearrangement joins TRBV9 to TRBJ1-4; 7 positions match TRBD1. This CDR3 has 16 amino acids. Trimming at V came to 3 bases and at J to 3 bases, leaving 8 bases not matched to a gene. Per germline, CDR1 SGDLS and CDR2 YYNGEE. The CDR3 protein is CASSGRVGTANEKLFF. The CDR3 bases are TGTGCCAGCAGCGGACGGGTCGGGACAGCTAATGAAAAACTGTTTTTT.

The chain has TRBV29-1 and TRBJ2-7, with D perhaps TRBD2 (6 bases). Germline CDR1 and CDR2: SQVTM and ANQGSEA. Trimming cost V 8 bases and J 3 bases, with 14 bases left between them. CDR3 length: 12 amino acids. CDR3 nucleotides: TGCAGCCCCCGGTGGGGGGACTACGAGCAGTACTTC. Its translation: CSPRWGDYEQYF.

The V and J genes are TRBV7-3 and TRBJ2-2, with 8 bases lining up with TRBD2. Germline CDR1 is SGHTA and CDR2 is FQGTGA. Germline trimming cut 0 bases from V and 6 bases from J; bases unmatched to any gene: 6. This CDR3 has 16 amino acids. CDR3 amino acids: CASSLTGSGSSGELFF. The CDR3 bases are TGTGCCAGCAGCTTAACGGGGAGCGGGAGTTCCGGGGAGCTGTTTTTT.

This clonotype was recorded at least ten times. This chain connects TRBV28 to TRBJ1-2, with D perhaps matching TRBD1 (5 bases). Germline values: CDR1 MDHEN, CDR2 SYDVKM. The CDR3 sequence is 13 residues long. V shed 6 bases and J shed 3 bases, with 11 bases lying between them. CDR3 DNA: TGTGCCAGCAGGCCAGGGCGGGACTATGGCTACACCTTC. This translates into CASRPGRDYGYTF.

This clonotype has only one observation. The rearrangement uses TRBV2 and TRBJ1-1; D gene uncertain. V lost 7 bases and J 9 bases, leaving 9 bases between the germline ends. This CDR3 spans 10 amino acids. In germline, CDR1 is SNHLY, CDR2 FYNNEI. The CDR3 nucleotides read TGTGCCAGCATGGACCGTAAAGCTTTCTTT. Translating gives CASMDRKAFF.

The chain employs TRBV29-1 and TRBJ2-2, with 7 bases aligning to TRBD1. Germline lookup yields CDR1 SQVTM and CDR2 ANQGSEA. The length of the CDR3 is 15 residues. V dropped 3 bases and J dropped 5; count of bases not matched to a gene: 9. In DNA form, the CDR3 reads TGCAGCGTTGAGGATTTCGGGACAGCGACCGGGGAGCTGTTTTTT. Amino acids: CSVEDFGTATGELFF.

The genes are TRBV19 and TRBJ2-6; D uncertain. With 7 bases removed from V and 5 bases from J, the gap between germline ends came to 15 bases. In germline, CDR1 is LNHDA, CDR2 SQIVND (reference sequence). CDR3 size: 15 residues. The CDR3 protein is CASMRQQPRANVLTF. The CDR3 DNA reads as TGTGCCAGTATGCGCCAGCAACCCCGGGCCAACGTCCTGACTTTC.

This clonotype has at least ten counts. The rearrangement uses TRBV2 and TRBJ2-5, with TRBD1 as a possible D gene (6 bases). CDR1 is SNHLY and CDR2 is FYNNEI in the germline V gene. Trimming cost V 7 bases and J 2 bases, with 11 bases left between them. The CDR3 sequence is 13 residues long. CDR3 nucleotide sequence: TGTGCCAGCACCCGACAGGTACAAGAGACCCAGTACTTC. Protein: CASTRQVQETQYF.

This clonotype was detected ten times or more. The chain links TRBV12-3 or TRBV12-4 to TRBJ2-7, with 8 nucleotides matching TRBD2. The CDR3 is 14 amino acids. Losses at the gene ends were 3 bases for V and 3 bases for J; bases not matched to a gene: 4. CDR3 coding DNA: TGTGCCAGCAGTTTGAGCGGGGGAAACTACGAGCAGTACTTC. Translated, it gives CASSLSGGNYEQYF.

The sample holds many counts of this clonotype. This rearrangement joins TRBV12-3 or TRBV12-4 to TRBJ1-2, with unresolved D. The CDR3 runs to 14 residues. With 2 bases removed from V and 8 bases from J, the gap between germline ends came to 15 bases. The CDR3 DNA follows: TGTGCCAGCAGTTTAAGGGAACCCCGAAGCGGCTACACCTTC. It translates to CASSLREPRSGYTF.

A note on this clonotype: A much larger clone sits a single nucleotide away, making a read error possible. The rearrangement uses TRBV6-1 and TRBJ1-2, with D possibly matching TRBD1 (6 bases). Germline CDR1 and CDR2: MNHNS and SASEGT. Between the trimmed V and J ends, which lost 2 bases and 7 bases, there was a span of 11 bases. The length of the CDR3 is 13 residues. CDR3 DNA: TGTGCCAGCAGTGAACGGGGGGCAGGTGGCTACACCTTC. Protein sequence: CASSERGAGGYTF.

This clonotype was observed many times. The V gene is TRBV13, the J gene TRBJ2-5; 8 nucleotides match TRBD1. Germline V gene sequence: CDR1 PRHDT, CDR2 FYEKMQ (reference sequence). CDR3 length: 15 amino acids. Losses at the gene ends were 6 bases for V and 5 bases for J; bases not matched to a gene: 11. The CDR3, as DNA: TGTGCCAGCAGAAGAGCATTACAGGGGGTGGAGACCCAGTACTTC. Its translation: CASRRALQGVETQYF.